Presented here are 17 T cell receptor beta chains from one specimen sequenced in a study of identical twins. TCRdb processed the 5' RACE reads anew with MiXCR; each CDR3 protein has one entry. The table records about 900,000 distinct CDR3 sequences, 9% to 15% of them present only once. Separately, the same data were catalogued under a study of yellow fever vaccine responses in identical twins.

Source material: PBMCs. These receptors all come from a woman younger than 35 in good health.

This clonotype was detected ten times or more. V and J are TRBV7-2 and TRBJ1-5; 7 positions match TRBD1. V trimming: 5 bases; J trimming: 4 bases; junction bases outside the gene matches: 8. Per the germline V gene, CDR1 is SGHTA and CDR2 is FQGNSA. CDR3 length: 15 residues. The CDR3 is CASSQTGMGNQPQHF. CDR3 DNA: TGTGCCAGCAGCCAGACAGGGATGGGAAATCAGCCCCAGCATTTT.

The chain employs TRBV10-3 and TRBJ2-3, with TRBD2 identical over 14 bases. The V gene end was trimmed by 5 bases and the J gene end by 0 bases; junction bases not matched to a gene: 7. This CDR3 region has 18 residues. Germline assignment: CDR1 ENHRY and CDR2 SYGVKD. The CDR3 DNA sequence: TGTGCCATCAGTCAAAGACTAGCGGGAGGGACCAGCACAGATACGCAGTATTTT. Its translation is CAISQRLAGGTSTDTQYF.

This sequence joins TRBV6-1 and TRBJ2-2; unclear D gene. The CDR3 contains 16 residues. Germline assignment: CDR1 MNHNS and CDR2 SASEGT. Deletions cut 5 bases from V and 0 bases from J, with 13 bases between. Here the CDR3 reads CASSPPATSNTGELFF. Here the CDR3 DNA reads TGTGCCAGCAGTCCCCCTGCGACATCGAACACCGGGGAGCTGTTTTTT.

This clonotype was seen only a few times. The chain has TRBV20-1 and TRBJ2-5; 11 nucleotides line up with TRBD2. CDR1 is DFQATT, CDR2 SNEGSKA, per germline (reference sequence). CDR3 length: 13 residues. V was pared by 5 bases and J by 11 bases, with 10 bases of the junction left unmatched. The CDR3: CSAALLAGDQQYF. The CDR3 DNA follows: TGCAGTGCTGCCCTACTAGCGGGGGACCAACAGTACTTC.

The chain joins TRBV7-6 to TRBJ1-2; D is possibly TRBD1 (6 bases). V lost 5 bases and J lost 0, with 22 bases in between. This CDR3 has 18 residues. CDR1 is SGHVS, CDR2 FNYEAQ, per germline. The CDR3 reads CASSPLAGTGYANYGYTF. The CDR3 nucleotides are TGTGCCAGCAGCCCGCTAGCCGGAACAGGGTACGCTAACTATGGCTACACCTTC.

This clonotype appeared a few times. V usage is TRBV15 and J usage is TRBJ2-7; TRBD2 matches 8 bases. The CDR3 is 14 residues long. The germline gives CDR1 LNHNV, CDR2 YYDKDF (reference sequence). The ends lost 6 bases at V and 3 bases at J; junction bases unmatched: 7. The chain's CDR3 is CATRAGTSRYEQYF. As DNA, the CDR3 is TGTGCCACCAGGGCCGGGACTAGTCGCTACGAGCAGTACTTC.

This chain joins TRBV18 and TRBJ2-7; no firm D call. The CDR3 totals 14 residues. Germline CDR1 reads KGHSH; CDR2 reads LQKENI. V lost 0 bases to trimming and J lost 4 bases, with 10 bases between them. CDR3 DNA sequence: TGTGCCAGCTCACCACCCTTCGGAGTTTACGAGCAGTACTTC. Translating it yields CASSPPFGVYEQYF. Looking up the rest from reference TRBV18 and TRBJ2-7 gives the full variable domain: NAGVMQNPRHLVRRRGQEARLRCSPMKGHSHVYWYRQLPEEGLKFMVYLQKENIIDESGMPKERFSAEFPKEGPSILRIQQVVRGDSAAYFCASSPPFGVYEQYFGPGTRLTVT.

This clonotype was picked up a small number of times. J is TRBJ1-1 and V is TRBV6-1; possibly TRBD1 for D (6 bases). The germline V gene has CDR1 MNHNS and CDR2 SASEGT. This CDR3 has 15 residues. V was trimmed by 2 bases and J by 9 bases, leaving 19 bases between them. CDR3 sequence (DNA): TGTGCCAGCAGTGAATCGAGGACAGCCCGCCGGCAAGCTTTCTTT. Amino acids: CASSESRTARRQAFF.

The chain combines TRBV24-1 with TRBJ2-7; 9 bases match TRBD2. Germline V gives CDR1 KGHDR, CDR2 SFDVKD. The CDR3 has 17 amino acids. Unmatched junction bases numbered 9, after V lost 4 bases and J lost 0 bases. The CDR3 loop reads CATSEDPASGNSYEQYF. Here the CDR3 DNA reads TGTGCCACCAGTGAAGACCCGGCTAGCGGGAACTCCTACGAGCAGTACTTC.

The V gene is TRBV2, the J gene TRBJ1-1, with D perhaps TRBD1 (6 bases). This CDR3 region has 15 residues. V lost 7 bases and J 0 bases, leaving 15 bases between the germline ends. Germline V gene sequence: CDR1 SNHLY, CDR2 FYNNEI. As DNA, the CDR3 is TGTGCCAGCACTATTCAGGGACACCTGAACACTGAAGCTTTCTTT. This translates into CASTIQGHLNTEAFF.

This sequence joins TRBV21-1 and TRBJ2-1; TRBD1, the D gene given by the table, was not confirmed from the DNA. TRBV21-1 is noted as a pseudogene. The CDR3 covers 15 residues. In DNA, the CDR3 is TGTGCCAGCAGCGGACAGAACAGCTCCTACAATGAGCAGTTCTTC. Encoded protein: CASSGQNSSYNEQFF.

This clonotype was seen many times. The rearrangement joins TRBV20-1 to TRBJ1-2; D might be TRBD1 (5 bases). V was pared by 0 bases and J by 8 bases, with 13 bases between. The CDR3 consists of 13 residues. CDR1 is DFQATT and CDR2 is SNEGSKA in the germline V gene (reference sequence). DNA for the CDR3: TGCAGTGCTAGAGATCTAGGGGCTCTGGGCTACACCTTC. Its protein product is CSARDLGALGYTF.

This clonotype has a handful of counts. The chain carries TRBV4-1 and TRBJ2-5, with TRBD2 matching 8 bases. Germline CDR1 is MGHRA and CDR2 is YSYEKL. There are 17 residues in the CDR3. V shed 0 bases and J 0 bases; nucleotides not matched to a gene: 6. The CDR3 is CASSQDSASGHQETQYF. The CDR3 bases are TGCGCCAGCAGCCAAGATTCAGCTAGCGGGCACCAAGAGACCCAGTACTTC.

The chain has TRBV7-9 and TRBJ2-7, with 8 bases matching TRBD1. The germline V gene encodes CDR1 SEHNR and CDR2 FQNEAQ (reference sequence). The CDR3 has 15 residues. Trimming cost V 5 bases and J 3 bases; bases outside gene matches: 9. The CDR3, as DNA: TGTGCCAGCAGCCCCGCCAGGGGGCGCTTCTACGAGCAGTACTTC. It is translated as CASSPARGRFYEQYF.

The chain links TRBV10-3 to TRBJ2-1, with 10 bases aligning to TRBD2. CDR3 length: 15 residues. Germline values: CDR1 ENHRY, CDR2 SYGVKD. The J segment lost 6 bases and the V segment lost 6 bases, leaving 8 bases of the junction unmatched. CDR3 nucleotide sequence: TGTGCCATCAGCCGAGCGGGAGGGCCGACCAATGAGCAGTTCTTC. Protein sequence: CAISRAGGPTNEQFF.

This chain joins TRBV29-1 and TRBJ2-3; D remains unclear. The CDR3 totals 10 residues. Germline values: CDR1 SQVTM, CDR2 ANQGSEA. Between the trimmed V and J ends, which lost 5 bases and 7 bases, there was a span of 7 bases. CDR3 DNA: TGCAGCGTTCGACGCCATACGCAGTATTTT. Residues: CSVRRHTQYF.

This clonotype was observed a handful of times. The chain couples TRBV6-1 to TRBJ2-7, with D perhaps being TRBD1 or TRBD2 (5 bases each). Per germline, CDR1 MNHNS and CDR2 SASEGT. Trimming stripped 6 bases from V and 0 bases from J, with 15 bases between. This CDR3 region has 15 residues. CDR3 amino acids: CASSLGAIASYEQYV. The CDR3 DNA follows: TGTGCCAGCAGCCTCGGGGCCATCGCCTCCTACGAGCAGTACGTC.